Below are 32 T cell receptor beta chains sequenced from a single sample in a study of immune cell composition in non-small cell lung cancer. Assay used: immunoSEQ multiplex PCR; TCRdb lists only in-frame clones, some missing. The repertoire consists of 1,500 to 2,000 clones, with around 80% occurring once and the leading ten covering roughly a tenth. What was sequenced was lung tumor tissue. These receptors all stem from a human donor with non-small cell lung cancer.

This clone was seen a few times. V usage is TRBV7-8 and J usage is TRBJ2-7, with 10 bases that match TRBD2. Germline CDR1 SGHVS, CDR2 FQNEAQ. The CDR3 has 14 amino acids. J lost 6 bases, V lost 3 bases, and 5 bases had no gene match. CDR3: CASSFGTSAGEQYF. In nucleotides, the CDR3 is TGTGCCAGCAGCTTCGGGACTAGCGCTGGCGAGCAGTACTTC.

CDR3 loop: CASKTGILADTQYF. CDR3 bases: TGTGCCAGCAAAACAGGCATACTAGCGGATACGCAGTATTTT. The chain employs TRBV6-5 and TRBJ2-3; 7 nucleotides align to TRBD2. There are 14 residues in the CDR3. The trim removed 7 bases at V and 6 bases at J, leaving 10 bases unmatched. Germline CDR1 MNHEY, CDR2 SVGAGI.

This chain links TRBV11-2 with TRBJ2-1; the match to TRBD1 covers 7 bases. The CDR3 runs to 16 residues. Germline CDR1 is SGHAT and CDR2 is FQNNGV. J gave up 3 bases and V 1 base, and 6 bases lay outside the gene matches. CDR3 loop: CASSLARGQVYNEQFF. The CDR3 bases are TGTGCCAGCAGCTTAGCGAGGGGGCAGGTCTACAATGAGCAGTTCTTC.

V usage is TRBV4-1 and J usage is TRBJ1-1; 7 bases map to TRBD1. Germline V gene lookup returns CDR1 MGHRA and CDR2 YSYEKL. Unmatched junction bases numbered 8, after V lost 4 bases and J lost 3 bases. The CDR3 sequence is 15 residues long. The CDR3 region has the DNA TGCGCCAGCAGCCTTGACCCCGGGACAGACACTGAAGCTTTCTTT. Translated: CASSLDPGTDTEAFF.

The gene calls are TRBV30 and TRBJ1-4, with D possibly matching TRBD1 (5 bases). The CDR3 is 14 amino acids. Germline lookup yields CDR1 GTSNPN and CDR2 SVGIG (reference sequence). Trimming took off 5 bases at V and 3 bases at J, with 13 bases between the two ends. CDR3 protein: CAWAAGPANEKLFF. In DNA form, the CDR3 reads TGTGCCTGGGCCGCGGGGCCAGCTAATGAAAAACTGTTTTTT.

The CDR3 loop is CASSFWTGRNEQFF. CDR3 in DNA: TGTGCCAGCAGCTTCTGGACAGGGAGGAATGAGCAGTTCTTC. The chain joins TRBV11-2 to TRBJ2-1; 8 bases align to TRBD1. The J segment lost 7 bases and the V segment lost 3 bases, leaving 5 bases of the junction unmatched. Looked up from germline, CDR1 is SGHAT and CDR2 is FQNNGV. The CDR3 contains 14 residues.

V usage is TRBV4-3 and J usage is TRBJ2-1; perhaps TRBD2 as D (6 bases). This CDR3 is built from 13 residues. The germline V gene encodes CDR1 LGHNA and CDR2 YSLEER. The ends were cut back, 6 bases at V and 6 bases at J, with 12 bases in the middle. The CDR3 is CASSSGSGNEQFF. DNA of the CDR3: TGCGCCAGCAGTTCCGGGAGTGGCAATGAGCAGTTCTTC.

This chain joins TRBV4-2 and TRBJ1-1; TRBD1 might be the D (5 bases). CDR1 and CDR2 (germline): LGHNA, YNFKEQ. The ends were cut back, 1 base at V and 6 bases at J, with 12 bases in the middle. This CDR3 is 14 amino acids long. CDR3 DNA: TGTGCCAGCAGCCAAGTTGGGGGGACCGCTGAAGCTTTCTTT. Amino acids: CASSQVGGTAEAFF.

J is TRBJ2-7 and V is TRBV7-2; 10 bases are a match to TRBD2. The CDR3 is 13 residues long. Losses at the gene ends were 6 bases for V and 9 bases for J; bases not matched to a gene: 8. CDR1 is SGHTA and CDR2 is FQGNSA in the germline V gene. The CDR3 DNA reads as TGTGCCAGCAGTCGAAGCGGGGGGGCGGGGCAGTACTTC. Residues: CASSRSGGAGQYF.

This clone was counted once. J is TRBJ2-1 and V is TRBV27; 10 nucleotides line up with TRBD2. The V gene's germline CDR1 is MNHEY and CDR2 SMNVEV (reference sequence). V lost 4 bases and J lost 8; bases outside the gene matches: 11. This CDR3 has 16 residues. CDR3 in amino acids: CASSSGLAETWDEQFF. DNA of the CDR3: TGTGCCAGCAGTTCCGGACTAGCGGAGACCTGGGATGAGCAGTTCTTC.

The genes are TRBV2 and TRBJ2-5, with 7 bases lining up with TRBD1. Germline V gene lookup returns CDR1 SNHLY and CDR2 FYNNEI. This CDR3 contains 15 residues. Unmatched junction bases numbered 10, after V lost 7 bases and J lost 2 bases. For the CDR3, the DNA is TGTGCCAGCACCCCCGTTCCGGGACAGCAAGAGACCCAGTACTTC. It specifies CASTPVPGQQETQYF.

The J gene is TRBJ2-7, the V gene TRBV5-4, with D maybe TRBD1 (6 bases). V lost 3 bases and J 3 bases, leaving 16 bases between the germline ends. This CDR3 contains 15 residues. Germline V gene lookup returns CDR1 SGHNT and CDR2 YYREEE (reference sequence). For the CDR3, the DNA is TGTGCCAGCAGCTCCTACCGGGACAACTTCTACGAGCAGTACTTC. This encodes CASSSYRDNFYEQYF.

The chain has TRBV5-6 and TRBJ1-4, with 8 positions matching TRBD1. With V trimmed by 3 bases and J by 7 bases, 5 bases remained unmatched. Germline loops: CDR1 SGHDT, CDR2 YYEEEE. The CDR3 sequence is 14 residues long. In DNA, the CDR3 is TGTGCCAGCAGCTCCAGGGGGCTTACTGAAAAACTGTTTTTT. This encodes CASSSRGLTEKLFF.

The chain couples TRBV7-2 to TRBJ2-1, with 9 bases that match TRBD2. The CDR3 loop spans 14 amino acids. Germline V lookup: CDR1 SGHTA, CDR2 FQGNSA. V trimming: 5 bases; J trimming: 12 bases; junction bases outside the gene matches: 11. CDR3 bases: TGTGCCAGCAGCCCGGTAGTAGCGGGAGTGGGGCAGTTCTTC. This sequence encodes CASSPVVAGVGQFF. Filled out from reference TRBV7-2 and TRBJ2-1, the complete variable domain reads GAGVSQSPSNKVTEKGKDVELRCDPISGHTALYWYRQSLGQGLEFLIYFQGNSAPDKSGLPSDRFSAERTGGSVSTLTIQRTQQEDSAVYLCASSPVVAGVGQFFGPGTRLTVL.

The rearrangement uses TRBV19 and TRBJ1-5; D gene uncertain. Germline V gene sequence: CDR1 LNHDA, CDR2 SQIVND (reference sequence). V lost 1 base to trimming and J lost 2 bases, with 9 bases between them. This CDR3 contains 15 residues. The CDR3 DNA reads TGTGCCAGTAGTATAGGGTGGCAGGGCAATCAGCCCCAGCATTTT. Residues: CASSIGWQGNQPQHF.

The chain recombines TRBV30 with TRBJ1-1; 9 bases fit TRBD1. J lost 9 bases, V lost 3 bases, and 8 bases had no gene match. The CDR3 runs 13 residues. CDR1 and CDR2 (germline): GTSNPN, SVGIG (reference sequence). CDR3 in amino acids: CAWRRFGTGKAFF. The DNA of the CDR3 is TGTGCCTGGAGGAGATTCGGGACAGGGAAAGCTTTCTTT.

V is TRBV27 and J is TRBJ1-2; D ambiguous. The CDR3 is 17 residues long. Germline V lookup: CDR1 MNHEY, CDR2 SMNVEV (reference sequence). Trimming stripped 0 bases from V and 2 bases from J, with 16 bases between. CDR3 sequence reads: CASSLSIGHTRNYGYTF. CDR3 nucleotides: TGTGCCAGCAGTTTATCGATTGGTCATACACGAAACTATGGCTACACCTTC.

The chain combines TRBV7-6 with TRBJ2-7; a possible D gene is TRBD1 (5 bases). V was pared by 4 bases and J by 13 bases, with 20 bases between. In germline, CDR1 is SGHVS, CDR2 FNYEAQ. The CDR3 spans 13 residues. CDR3 sequence (DNA): TGTGCCAGCAGCTCGGCAGGGTCCCTGGTTGAATACTTC. Protein: CASSSAGSLVEYF.

This clone occurred a few times. V gene TRBV7-2 combines with J gene TRBJ2-2; maybe TRBD1 (6 bases). The CDR3 consists of 13 residues. V lost 5 bases to trimming and J lost 9 bases, with 13 bases between them. Per germline, CDR1 SGHTA and CDR2 FQGNSA. CDR3 residues: CASSPQGTRELFF. Here the CDR3 DNA reads TGTGCCAGCAGCCCACAGGGAACCAGGGAGCTGTTTTTT.

This clone is a singleton in its sample. This sequence joins TRBV6-5 and TRBJ2-5, with 9 nucleotides matching TRBD1. Trimming took 6 bases from V and 0 from J; bases not matched to a gene: 2. The CDR3 is 14 residues long. CDR1 and CDR2 (germline): MNHEY, SVGAGI. CDR3 sequence: CASRGTGHQETQYF. CDR3 nucleotide sequence: TGTGCCAGCAGAGGGACAGGGCACCAAGAGACCCAGTACTTC.

Here the CDR3 reads CASSAGQVNTEAFF. Written as DNA, the CDR3 is TGTGCCAGCTCAGCGGGACAGGTGAACACTGAAGCTTTCTTT. V gene TRBV18 combines with J gene TRBJ1-1; TRBD1 matches 8 bases. Germline trimming cut 5 bases from V and 0 bases from J; bases unmatched to any gene: 2. The CDR3 has 14 amino acids. The V gene's germline CDR1 is KGHSH and CDR2 LQKENI.

The CDR3 DNA follows: TGTGCCAGCAGTTTAGAGGGACAGGGCAACGTCCTGACTTTC. It yields the protein CASSLEGQGNVLTF. The rearrangement joins TRBV28 to TRBJ2-6, with TRBD1 identical over 9 bases. The CDR3 covers 14 residues. Germline CDR1 is MDHEN and CDR2 is SYDVKM. Trimming at V came to 2 bases and at J to 9 bases, leaving 2 bases not matched to a gene.

The chain uses TRBV7-2 and TRBJ2-3, with 13 bases fitting TRBD2. V shed 5 bases and J 6 bases; nucleotides not matched to a gene: 8. The germline V gene has CDR1 SGHTA and CDR2 FQGNSA. The CDR3 sequence is 16 residues long. CDR3 residues: CASSPSGTSGKDTQYF. The CDR3 nucleotides are TGTGCCAGCAGCCCCTCGGGGACTAGCGGGAAGGATACGCAGTATTTT. The full variable domain, rest sourced from reference TRBV7-2 and TRBJ2-3, is GAGVSQSPSNKVTEKGKDVELRCDPISGHTALYWYRQSLGQGLEFLIYFQGNSAPDKSGLPSDRFSAERTGGSVSTLTIQRTQQEDSAVYLCASSPSGTSGKDTQYFGPGTRLTVL.

The chain is built from TRBV18 and TRBJ2-1; 8 bases are a match to TRBD1. V shed 3 bases and J 5 bases; nucleotides not matched to a gene: 9. CDR1 KGHSH and CDR2 LQKENI come from the germline V gene. CDR3 length: 16 residues. In nucleotides, the CDR3 is TGTGCCAGCTCACCCATTCTGGGACAGGCGAACAATGAGCAGTTCTTC. Its translation is CASSPILGQANNEQFF.

This clone was seen more than once but under ten times. The chain couples TRBV6-6 to TRBJ2-2; the D gene is possibly TRBD1 (5 bases). CDR3 length equals 14 residues. Germline V gene sequence: CDR1 MNHNY, CDR2 SVGAGI (reference sequence). Deletions cut 4 bases from V and 2 bases from J, with 8 bases between. CDR3 amino acids: CASSWGPNTGELFF. The CDR3 nucleotides read TGTGCCAGCAGTTGGGGCCCTAACACCGGGGAGCTGTTTTTT.

The V gene is TRBV18, the J gene TRBJ2-7; D possibly corresponds to TRBD1 (6 bases). V was trimmed by 4 bases and J by 5 bases, leaving 12 bases between them. Per germline, CDR1 KGHSH and CDR2 LQKENI. This CDR3 has 13 residues. CDR3 protein: CASSLGGGDEQYF. The CDR3 DNA is TGTGCCAGCTCACTAGGGGGTGGGGACGAGCAGTACTTC.

The chain uses TRBV9 and TRBJ1-5; no definite D call. This CDR3 is 14 amino acids long. CDR1 SGDLS and CDR2 YYNGEE come from the germline V gene. The germline V and J ends were trimmed by 4 bases and 1 base, with 9 bases remaining between them. CDR3 nucleotide sequence: TGTGCCAGCAGCCACGACGGGAGCAATCAGCCCCAGCATTTT. This codes for CASSHDGSNQPQHF. The variable domain in full, with the rest retrieved from reference TRBV9 and TRBJ1-5, is DSGVTQTPKHLITATGQRVTLRCSPRSGDLSVYWYQQSLDQGLQFLIQYYNGEERAKGNILERFSAQQFPDLHSELNLSSLELGDSALYFCASSHDGSNQPQHFGDGTRLSIL.

In this sample, this clone turned up a few times. The V and J genes are TRBV7-8 and TRBJ1-3; 8 positions agree with TRBD1. Unmatched junction bases numbered 13, after V lost 5 bases and J lost 1 base. CDR3 length equals 18 residues. Germline V gene sequence: CDR1 SGHVS, CDR2 FQNEAQ. DNA of the CDR3: TGTGCCAGCAGCCCCCCCGGACAGGGAGCGGGGTCTGGAAACACCATATATTTT. It is translated as CASSPPGQGAGSGNTIYF.

The gene calls are TRBV5-1 and TRBJ2-7, with D possibly TRBD2 on 6 matching bases. The V end lost 2 bases, the J end lost 5 bases, and 8 bases lay between the germline ends. The length of the CDR3 is 12 residues. Germline-derived CDR1 and CDR2 are SGHRS and YFSETQ. CDR3 sequence: CASSFGGNEQYF. Written as DNA, the CDR3 is TGCGCCAGCAGCTTTGGAGGGAACGAGCAGTACTTC.

The rearrangement joins TRBV7-9 to TRBJ2-7; possibly TRBD1 for D (5 bases). TRBJ2-5 matches the DNA end more closely, so the J call is doubtful. The CDR3 length is 15 residues. Looked up from germline, CDR1 is SEHNR and CDR2 is FQNEAQ (reference sequence). The CDR3 here is CASSPTVPNQETQYF. CDR3 nucleotide sequence: TGTGCCAGCAGCCCGACAGTCCCTAACCAAGAGACCCAGTACTTC.

CDR3 bases: TGTGCCAGCAGTGAAGCTAGCGGGAGGGGCGATGAGCAGTTCTTC. Translated: CASSEASGRGDEQFF. V is TRBV2 and J is TRBJ2-1; the match to TRBD2 covers 11 bases. V shed 0 bases and J 8 bases; nucleotides not matched to a gene: 3. The CDR3 length is 15 residues. Germline V gene sequence: CDR1 SNHLY, CDR2 FYNNEI. Filled out from reference TRBV2 and TRBJ2-1, the complete variable domain reads EPEVTQTPSHQVTQMGQEVILRCVPISNHLYFYWYRQILGQKVEFLVSFYNNEISEKSEIFDDQFSVERPDGSNFTLKIRSTKLEDSAMYFCASSEASGRGDEQFFGPGTRLTVL.

V usage is TRBV7-2 and J usage is TRBJ2-7; tentatively, D is TRBD2 (5 bases). Germline loops: CDR1 SGHTA, CDR2 FQGNSA. This CDR3 is 14 amino acids long. With 2 bases removed from V and 3 bases from J, the gap between germline ends came to 11 bases. Here the CDR3 reads CASSLYGLDYEQYF. The CDR3 DNA is TGTGCCAGCAGCTTATACGGACTTGACTACGAGCAGTACTTC.